This T cell receptor (beta chain) was captured in a study of T cells in Graves' hyperthyroidism and ophthalmopathy. About the study: Specimen type is peripheral blood, collected at initial diagnosis prior to any treatment. Study results and limitations: In the blood, most expanded thyroid clonotypes above 0.001 appeared as well.

Stable Graves' hyperthyroidism meant no ophthalmopathy progression within 18 months. Patients with uncontrolled infections, other autoimmune diseases, pregnancy or lactation were excluded. CDR1 and CDR2 (germline): DFQATT, SNEGSKA (reference sequence). The V end was cut by 3 bases, the J end by 1 base, with 8 bases between. CDR3 length: 13 amino acids. In this sample, this clonotype turned up many times. Its cognate antigen is unknown. It was RNA transcripts that yielded the amplified TCR beta CDR3 regions. TCR CDR3 regions were first amplified by RT-PCR with HTBI primers. TCRdb reanalysed the multiplex PCR reads using MiXCR and keeps one entry per CDR3 protein. Here the sample spans about 320,000 distinct CDR3 sequences, about 15% being singletons.

This TCR came from a man aged 25 to 45 with Graves' hyperthyroidism. The chain carries TRBV20-1 and TRBJ2-3; D call uncertain. The specimen sequenced was blood. CDR3 amino acids: CSASGFCTDTQYF. The CDR3 coding sequence is TGCAGTGCTAGCGGGTTTTGCACAGATACGCAGTATTTT.